Reported below is one T cell receptor (beta chain). At least ten counts were recorded for this clonotype. No antigen is known for it. Base qualities are not recorded, but no much larger clone differs from it by a single base. TCR beta CDR3 regions were amplified from RNA transcripts. The TCR CDR3 was subjected to a first round of RT-PCR using the HTBI primer set and the Qiagen OneStep RT-PCR kit. Libraries were constructed in a second round of multiplex PCR, after which size selection and purification were carried out. Libraries were sequenced paired-end with 100 bp reads on an Illumina HiSeq2000. In the original analysis: SOAPnuke was used to process the raw data, removing reads that contained adapters or uncalled bases, had a mean Phred below 15, or lacked an exact match to the constant primer or identifier. COPE v1.2.5 was used to merge the high-quality paired reads, and each unique nucleotide sequence was defined as a clonotype. MiTCR v1.1 was used to align clonotypes to the IMGT TRBV, TRBD and TRBJ reference segments. The analysis included only V-J combinations with a frequency above 0.0001, which together covered around 99% of the repertoires. The TCS score was defined as F50 (clonal expansion) divided by E x V (chaos), with BLOSUM62-based TCRdist calculated between CDR3 peptides within each V-J. Welch's t-statistics and random forest reduced around 550 V-J features to roughly 13, which were used in a naive Bayes classifier (R e1071). TCRdb's own reprocessing of the public reads used fastp at Q25 and MiXCR and kept productive beta chains. Identical CDR3 proteins give one entry, which carries the most common genes and DNA. These V and J calls originate from TCRdb's pipeline instead of the authors' own analysis. The sample profile shows fewer than 350,000 distinct CDR3 sequences; approximately 19% of them were found once. The ten largest clones take up 35% to 40% of the sample.

This record belongs to a study of T cells in Graves' hyperthyroidism and ophthalmopathy (dated by TCRdb to about 2019). About the investigation overall: Peripheral blood was collected at initial diagnosis, before any treatment. TCR V-J signatures able to tell the groups apart were searched for in a discovery cohort of around 95 patients, of whom around 43 had Graves' ophthalmopathy and roughly 57 had stable Graves' hyperthyroidism. Prospective prediction of ophthalmopathy was tested in an independent validation cohort consisting of about 20 hyperthyroidism patients and 15 to 17 patients who later progressed to ophthalmopathy. The approximately 97 discovery patients were randomly divided into training and test sets at a 7:3 ratio. The study also compared thyroid tissue and blood T-cell repertoires from roughly 6 Graves' hyperthyroidism patients. After blood sampling, hyperthyroidism patients were treated with methimazole at a starting dose of 30 mg daily, and ophthalmopathy patients were treated with high-dose intravenous methylprednisolone. TCR Vbeta CDR3 sequencing of 140 or so peripheral blood samples (fewer than 45 ophthalmopathy, about 74 hyperthyroidism and roughly 17 progressor patients) is reported in the paper.

Results the study describes overall, beyond this receptor: No statistical method was used to fix the sample size in advance, and group allocation was not hidden from the investigators. Ophthalmopathy was separated from stable hyperthyroidism by a 13 V-J signature model, with around 88% sensitivity and about 81% specificity obtained in cross-validation and 80%/75% obtained in testing. Blood samples also contained most of the expanded thyroid clonotypes (frequency above 0.001), which suggests that blood repertoires may reflect thyroid immune responses. In validation, the model predicted progression to ophthalmopathy a median of about 6 months before onset, with over 60% sensitivity and 72.22% specificity.

V loses 5 bases, J loses 0 bases, and the germline ends lie 19 bases apart. From the cysteine up to the phenylalanine, the CDR3 has a length of 17 residues. Of all the DNA, just the CDR3 is kept, 51 bases in frame from base 1. According to the germline V gene (reference sequence), CDR1 reads SGHAT and CDR2 reads FQDESV. Ophthalmopathy patients had moderately to severely active disease, Clinical Activity Score of at least 3, NOSPECS grade of at least 4, and duration under 3 months. Patients with uncontrolled infections, other autoimmune diseases, pregnancy or lactation were excluded. Diagnoses were based on clinical symptoms, serum thyroxine and TRAb, thyroid ultrasound and orbital computed tomography. Ficoll-Paque density gradient centrifugation was used to isolate PBMCs from around 10 ml of fresh peripheral blood. Total RNA was extracted with Trizol reagent, and quality was checked on an Agilent 2100 Bioanalyzer.

This receptor was identified in a man in his fifties with Graves' ophthalmopathy. The rearranged chain carries TRBV11-1 and TRBJ1-1, with the D gene not confidently named. Sequencing was performed on blood. The CDR3 sequence is CASSHRTTSTMNTEAFF. The base sequence is TGTGCCAGCAGCCATCGAACTACCAGTACTATGAACACTGAAGCTTTCTTT.